The 9 T cell receptor beta chains below were found in one sample sequenced in a study of T-cell reconstitution after alpha-beta-depleted transplantation in children. A library of TCRbeta sequences, prepared with unique molecular identifiers, was generated. TCRdb reprocessed the PCR reads with MiXCR, giving one entry per CDR3 protein. The data contain about 300,000 distinct CDR3 sequences, just over 7.5% of them seen just once; the ten biggest clones take up over 7.5%. Study observations and caveats: Hyperexpanded clones declined; after one year, newly produced T cells mostly supplied diversity.

What these receptors recognize is not known. This material consisted of peripheral blood, taken 360 days after TCRalphabeta/CD19-depleted stem cell transplant. Receptors were obtained from a female patient between 2 and 15 years old who had a stem cell transplant for Fanconi anemia, so the T cells may come from the graft donor.

This clonotype was recorded a few times. The J gene is TRBJ2-1, the V gene TRBV7-3; a weak D match, TRBD2 (6 bases). The CDR3 is made up of 15 amino acids. The germline V gene has CDR1 SGHTA and CDR2 FQGTGA. The V end was cut by 2 bases, the J end by 10 bases, with 18 bases between. This CDR3 reads CASSLAPGTAKEQFF. The CDR3 nucleotides read TGTGCCAGCAGCTTAGCCCCGGGGACTGCGAAAGAGCAGTTCTTC.

This clonotype was detected many times. As DNA, the CDR3 is TGCAGCGTTGACGAGCGGGGGGCAGATACGCAGTATTTT. Its translation is CSVDERGADTQYF. This chain links TRBV29-1 with TRBJ2-3; 9 nucleotides agree with TRBD2. After removal of 3 bases from V and 4 bases from J, the junction contained 2 bases not matched to a gene. The CDR3 covers 13 residues. Germline CDR1 reads SQVTM; CDR2 reads ANQGSEA.

In its sample, this clonotype was seen many times. V usage is TRBV27 and J usage is TRBJ2-7; D not certain. CDR3 length equals 15 residues. From germline, CDR1 is MNHEY and CDR2 SMNVEV (reference sequence). V lost 6 bases to trimming and J lost 2 bases, with 17 bases between them. The CDR3 sequence: CASSPRSRSAYEQYF. The CDR3 DNA reads as TGTGCCAGCAGCCCGAGGTCCCGTTCGGCCTACGAGCAGTACTTC.

This clonotype was seen repeatedly, ten times or more. This sequence joins TRBV27 and TRBJ2-1, with D unresolved. There are 17 residues in the CDR3. CDR1 MNHEY and CDR2 SMNVEV come from the germline V gene (reference sequence). V lost 3 bases and J lost 8, with 23 bases in between. CDR3 in amino acids: CASSFHSASPRLDEQFF. The CDR3 coding sequence is TGTGCCAGCAGTTTTCACTCTGCCTCGCCGAGGTTGGATGAGCAGTTCTTC.

This clonotype occurred a few times. The chain combines TRBV20-1 with TRBJ2-7; 12 nucleotides match TRBD2. Germline CDR1 is DFQATT and CDR2 is SNEGSKA (reference sequence). The CDR3 extends over 14 amino acids. The V segment lost 1 base and the J segment 4 bases; nucleotides outside the gene matches: 2. This CDR3 is CSARGLAGVYEQYF. CDR3 DNA: TGCAGTGCTAGAGGACTAGCGGGGGTTTACGAGCAGTACTTC.

At least ten counts were recorded for this clonotype. The chain carries TRBV11-2 and TRBJ2-3; the match to TRBD2 covers 9 bases. Germline V lookup: CDR1 SGHAT, CDR2 FQNNGV. This CDR3 spans 15 amino acids. Trimming at V came to 3 bases and at J to 2 bases, leaving 3 bases not matched to a gene. This chain's CDR3 is CASSFLAGFTDTQYF. As DNA, the CDR3 is TGTGCCAGCAGCTTCCTAGCGGGGTTCACAGATACGCAGTATTTT.

Comment on this clonotype: Being one base from a much bigger clone, this may be a read error. V usage is TRBV27 and J usage is TRBJ2-1; TRBD2 matches at 13 bases. The CDR3 sequence is 13 residues long. CDR1 and CDR2 from the germline V gene are MNHEY and SMNVEV (reference sequence). The chain's CDR3 is CAISPTSGGEQFF. The CDR3 coding sequence is TGTGCCATCAGTCCGACTAGCGGGGGGGAGCAGTTCTTC.

This clonotype was seen repeatedly, ten times or more. This CDR3 reads CATSRGFTDTQYF. The CDR3 region has the DNA TGTGCCACCAGTCGGGGTTTCACAGATACGCAGTATTTT. The J gene is TRBJ2-3, the V gene TRBV24-1; D perhaps matches TRBD2 (5 bases). The CDR3 spans 13 residues. Germline V gene lookup returns CDR1 KGHDR and CDR2 SFDVKD. Trimming shortened V by 6 bases and J by 2 bases, and 8 bases separated the two germline ends.

In the case of this clonotype: A much larger clone lies one base from this, so it may be a read error. This chain links TRBV20-1 with TRBJ1-1; the D is unclear. Trimming removed 4 bases at V and 5 bases at J, with 17 bases between. This CDR3 comprises 14 residues. Germline assignment: CDR1 DFQATT and CDR2 SNEGSKA (reference sequence). In DNA, the CDR3 is TGCAGTGCTAACAAACGATGTGTGGGGACTGAAGCTTTCTTT. This codes for CSANKRCVGTEAFF.